What follows are 13 T cell receptor beta chains derived from one specimen sequenced in a study of vaccination and CD4 T cells after COVID-19. For these receptors, no antigen is known. Indicated treatment: approximately nine-day PBMC culture with coronavirus spike peptide pools or control peptides (ViraFEST assay). Sequenced with the Oncomine TCR Beta short-read assay was DNA taken from cultured CD4+ T cells. TCRdb itself ran the PCR reads through MiXCR, one entry per CDR3 protein. The table has 10,000 to 15,000 distinct CDR3 sequences, 74% seen once. The sample consisted of CD4+ T cells from blood, cultured in vitro. These receptors were taken from a human donor who had recovered from COVID-19.

The genes are TRBV7-2 and TRBJ2-7, with no clear D. The CDR3 loop spans 13 amino acids. V lost 3 bases and J 7 bases, leaving 13 bases between the germline ends. CDR1 and CDR2 from the germline V gene are SGHTA and FQGNSA. CDR3 DNA: TGTGCCAGCAGCTTGAACACGGTAGGGGAGCAGTACTTC. Its translation is CASSLNTVGEQYF.

This chain uses TRBV27 with TRBJ2-3, with 9 bases fitting TRBD2. This CDR3 is built from 16 residues. Germline lookup yields CDR1 MNHEY and CDR2 SMNVEV (reference sequence). V lost 5 bases, J lost 3 bases, and 9 bases stayed unmatched. The CDR3 loop is CASSQYSGSYTDTQYF. DNA for the CDR3: TGTGCCAGCAGTCAGTATAGCGGGAGTTATACAGATACGCAGTATTTT.

This clonotype turned up a few times. One end of the junction varies from germline; a read error may be responsible. The chain is built from TRBV20-1 and TRBJ2-7; TRBD2 matches 7 bases. The CDR3 is 9 residues long. CDR1 and CDR2 from the germline V gene are DFQATT and SNEGSKA (reference sequence). In DNA, the CDR3 is TGCAGTGCGCAAGGGAGGGCCGGTTTC. Translation: CSAQGRAGF.

This rearrangement joins TRBV14 to TRBJ1-1; D may be TRBD1 (5 bases). V dropped 0 bases and J dropped 0 bases, with 20 bases sitting between them. This CDR3 has 19 residues. CDR1 is SGHDN and CDR2 is FVKESK in the germline V gene. This CDR3 reads CASSQDIVARGSMNTEAFF. The CDR3 bases are TGTGCCAGCAGCCAAGATATAGTGGCGCGGGGGTCTATGAACACTGAAGCTTTCTTT.

In this sample, this clonotype is large. The chain uses TRBV20-1 and TRBJ1-1; no reliable D call. The CDR3 totals 13 residues. CDR1 and CDR2 from the germline V gene are DFQATT and SNEGSKA (reference sequence). With 0 bases removed from V and 7 bases from J, the gap between germline ends came to 12 bases. Written as DNA, the CDR3 is TGCAGTGCTAGAGATCCGGCGGCCCTTGAAGCTTTCTTT. It codes for CSARDPAALEAFF.

The genes are TRBV6-2 or TRBV6-3 and TRBJ1-2; D is unresolved. This CDR3 has 15 residues. The V gene's germline CDR1 is MNHEY and CDR2 SVGEGT. The V gene lost 10 bases and the J gene lost 1 base, with 19 bases spanning the gap. DNA of the CDR3: TGTGCCACTTCGGACGGCGGCCGAATTAACTATGGCTACACCTTC. This sequence encodes CATSDGGRINYGYTF.

J is TRBJ1-1 and V is TRBV20-1; perhaps TRBD1 as D (5 bases). The length of the CDR3 is 13 residues. V gave up 5 bases and J gave up 5 bases, with 15 bases separating them. Germline V gene sequence: CDR1 DFQATT, CDR2 SNEGSKA (reference sequence). The CDR3 bases are TGCAGTGCTGGGGGACTAATCTTTACTGAAGCTTTCTTT. Its translation: CSAGGLIFTEAFF.

The chain uses TRBV10-1 and TRBJ2-3; D is uncertain. CDR1 and CDR2 from the germline V gene are WNHNN and SYGVQD (reference sequence). The CDR3 sequence is 14 residues long. V dropped 2 bases and J dropped 2 bases, with 8 bases sitting between them. The CDR3 protein is CASSETLPTDTQYF. As DNA, the CDR3 is TGCGCCAGCAGTGAGACACTACCCACAGATACGCAGTATTTT.

This clonotype was recorded a few times. The CDR3 region has the DNA TGTGCCAGCCGCCCCTCAGCCGTGGACACCGGGGAGCTGTTTTTT. Amino acid sequence: CASRPSAVDTGELFF. This chain joins TRBV12-3 or TRBV12-4 and TRBJ2-2, with D unresolved. The CDR3 has 15 amino acids. Trimming took 8 bases from V and 3 from J, leaving 16 bases between them.

The chain recombines TRBV20-1 with TRBJ2-5, with TRBD2 as a possible D gene (6 bases). In germline, CDR1 is DFQATT, CDR2 SNEGSKA (reference sequence). Trimming removed 7 bases at V and 5 bases at J, with 17 bases between. This CDR3 has 13 residues. CDR3 amino acids: CSGILASGETQYF. The CDR3 nucleotides read TGCAGTGGGATACTAGCTTCTGGGGAGACCCAGTACTTC.

The chain links TRBV20-1 to TRBJ2-7; D might be TRBD2 (6 bases). Deletions cut 6 bases from V and 2 bases from J, with 11 bases between. Per the germline V gene, CDR1 is DFQATT and CDR2 is SNEGSKA (reference sequence). This CDR3 has 12 residues. This CDR3 reads CSASAGPYEQYF. The CDR3 DNA reads as TGCAGTGCCAGTGCGGGACCCTACGAGCAGTACTTC.

This clonotype is large. The DNA for the CDR3 is TGCAGTGCACCGGGACACGTTCGCACTGAAGCTTTCTTT. Its protein is CSAPGHVRTEAFF. This chain uses TRBV20-1 with TRBJ1-1, with D possibly being TRBD1 (6 bases). Germline-derived CDR1 and CDR2 are DFQATT and SNEGSKA (reference sequence). This CDR3 region has 13 residues. The V end lost 6 bases, the J end lost 4 bases, and 15 bases lay between the germline ends.

The chain employs TRBV7-6 and TRBJ1-3; D is perhaps TRBD1 (5 bases). The germline V gene has CDR1 SGHVS and CDR2 FNYEAQ. V was cut by 5 bases and J by 4 bases, with 15 bases left in between. The CDR3 consists of 15 residues. The CDR3 DNA follows: TGTGCCAGCAGCAACCGGGAGACAGCGGGAAACACCATATATTTT. Amino acid sequence: CASSNRETAGNTIYF.